This T cell receptor beta chain was captured in a study of T cell responses to AZD1222 COVID-19 vaccine. Germline V gives CDR1 MDHEN, CDR2 SYDVKM. CDR3 length: 16 amino acids. Deletions cut 6 bases from V and 7 bases from J, with 24 bases between. The table came from immunoSEQ multiplex PCR; TCRdb's copy has only in-frame clones and leaves some out. This table holds about 150,000 clones, under 95% found once. The sequencing here drew on peripheral blood, taken on day 0 of AZD1222 vaccination. The J gene is TRBJ1-1, the V gene TRBV28, with D perhaps TRBD1 (6 bases). The TCR originated in an adult in good health. The DNA for the CDR3 is TGTGCCAGCAGCACCGGCATTGGACAGTCTAGTTTTGAAGCTTTCTTT. Translation gives CASSTGIGQSSFEAFF.